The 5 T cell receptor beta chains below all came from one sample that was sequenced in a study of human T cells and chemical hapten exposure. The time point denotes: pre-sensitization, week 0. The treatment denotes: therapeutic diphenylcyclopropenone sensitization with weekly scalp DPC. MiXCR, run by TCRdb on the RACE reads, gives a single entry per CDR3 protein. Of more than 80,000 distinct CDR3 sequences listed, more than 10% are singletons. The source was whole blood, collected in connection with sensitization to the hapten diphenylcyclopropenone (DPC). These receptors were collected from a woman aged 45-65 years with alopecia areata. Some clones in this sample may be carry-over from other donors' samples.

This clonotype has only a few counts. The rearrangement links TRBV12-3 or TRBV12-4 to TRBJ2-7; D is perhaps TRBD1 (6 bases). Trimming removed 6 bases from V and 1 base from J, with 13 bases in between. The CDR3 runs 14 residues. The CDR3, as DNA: TGTGCCAGCAGCGAACAGGGTTGGTCCTACGAGCAGTACTTC. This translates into CASSEQGWSYEQYF.

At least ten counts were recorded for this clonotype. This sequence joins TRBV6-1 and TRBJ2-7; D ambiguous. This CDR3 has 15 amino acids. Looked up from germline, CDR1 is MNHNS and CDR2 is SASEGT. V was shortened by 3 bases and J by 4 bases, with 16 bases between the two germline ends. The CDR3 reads CASSDPGGPGYEQYF. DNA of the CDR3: TGTGCCAGCAGTGACCCCGGCGGTCCTGGGTACGAGCAGTACTTC.

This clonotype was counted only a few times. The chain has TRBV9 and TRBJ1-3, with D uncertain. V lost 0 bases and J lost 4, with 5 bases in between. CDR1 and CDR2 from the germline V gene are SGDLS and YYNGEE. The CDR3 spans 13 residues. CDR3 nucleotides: TGTGCCAGCAGCGTAGATCCGGGAAACACCATATATTTT. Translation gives CASSVDPGNTIYF.

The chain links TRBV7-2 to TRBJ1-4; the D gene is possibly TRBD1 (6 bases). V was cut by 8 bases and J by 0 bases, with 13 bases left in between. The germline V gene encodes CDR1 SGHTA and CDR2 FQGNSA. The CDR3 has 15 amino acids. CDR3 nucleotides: TGTGCCAGCGGGCTCTGGACAGCAACTAATGAAAAACTGTTTTTT. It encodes CASGLWTATNEKLFF.

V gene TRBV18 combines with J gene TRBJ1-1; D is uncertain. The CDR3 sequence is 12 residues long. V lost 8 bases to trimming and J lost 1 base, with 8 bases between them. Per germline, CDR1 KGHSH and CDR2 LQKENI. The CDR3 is CASGTQNTEAFF. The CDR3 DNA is TGTGCCAGCGGTACTCAGAACACTGAAGCTTTCTTT.